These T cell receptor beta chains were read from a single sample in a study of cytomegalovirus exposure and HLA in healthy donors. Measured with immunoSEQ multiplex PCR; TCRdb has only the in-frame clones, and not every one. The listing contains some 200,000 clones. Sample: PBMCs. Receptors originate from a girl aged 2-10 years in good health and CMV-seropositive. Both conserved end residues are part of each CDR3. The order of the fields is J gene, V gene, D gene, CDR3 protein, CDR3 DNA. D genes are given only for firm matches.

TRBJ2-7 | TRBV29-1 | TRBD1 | CSVEGRGLSEQYF | TGCAGCGTTGAGGGCAGGGGGCTTAGCGAGCAGTACTTC
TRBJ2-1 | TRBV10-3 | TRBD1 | CAISAGTGDYNEQFF | TGTGCCATCAGTGCCGGGACAGGGGACTACAATGAGCAGTTCTTC
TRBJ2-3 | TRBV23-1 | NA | CASSRGLGTDTQYF | TGCGCCAGCAGTCGGGGGCTGGGCACAGATACGCAGTATTTT
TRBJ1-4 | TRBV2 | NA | CASTRNTARDEKLFF | TGTGCCAGCACTCGAAACACGGCCAGGGATGAAAAACTGTTTTTT
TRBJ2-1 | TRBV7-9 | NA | CASTSLSSYNEQFF | TGTGCCAGCACCTCGCTGAGCTCCTACAATGAGCAGTTCTTC
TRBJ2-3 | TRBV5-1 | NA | CASSLARELPDTQYF | TGCGCCAGCAGCTTGGCACGGGAGTTGCCAGATACGCAGTATTTT
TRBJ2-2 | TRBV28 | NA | CASSLMRGGENTGELFF | TGTGCCAGCAGTTTAATGAGGGGGGGTGAAAACACCGGGGAGCTGTTTTTT
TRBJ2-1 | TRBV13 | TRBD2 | CASSYGLAGLNEQFF | TGTGCCAGCAGCTACGGACTAGCGGGATTAAATGAGCAGTTCTTC
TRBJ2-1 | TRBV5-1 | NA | CASSLKRSSYNEQFF | TGCGCCAGCAGCTTAAAAAGGAGCTCCTACAATGAGCAGTTCTTC
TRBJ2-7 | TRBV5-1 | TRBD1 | CASSVTGPYEQYF | TGCGCCAGCAGCGTGACAGGGCCCTACGAGCAGTACTTC
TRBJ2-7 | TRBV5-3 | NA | CARSQAGSYEQYF | TGTGCCAGAAGCCAAGCAGGCTCCTACGAGCAGTACTTC
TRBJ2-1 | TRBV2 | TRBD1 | CASSRTGGAGNEQFF | TGTGCCAGCAGTCGGACAGGGGGCGCAGGTAATGAGCAGTTCTTC
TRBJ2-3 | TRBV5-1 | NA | CASSLSGNTDTQYF | TGCGCCAGCAGCTTAAGCGGCAACACAGATACGCAGTATTTT
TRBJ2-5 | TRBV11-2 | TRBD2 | CASSPQPGGQETQYF | TGTGCCAGCAGCCCCCAACCGGGAGGGCAAGAGACCCAGTACTTC
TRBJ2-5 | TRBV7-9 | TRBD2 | CASSPTSTETQYF | TGTGCCAGCAGCCCGACTAGCACAGAGACCCAGTACTTC
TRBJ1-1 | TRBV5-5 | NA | CASSLLQRNTEAFF | TGTGCCAGCAGCTTATTACAGAGGAACACTGAAGCTTTCTTT
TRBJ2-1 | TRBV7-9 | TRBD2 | CASSRLAGALNEQFF | TGTGCCAGCAGCCGACTAGCGGGGGCCCTCAATGAGCAGTTCTTC